This TCR beta chain was obtained from a study of CXCR3-negative and CXCR3-positive naive CD8 T cells (dated by TCRdb to the late 2010s). In terms of the full investigation: In total, roughly 140 million TRB reads were obtained, corresponding to roughly 1.5 +/- 0.3 million reads per library. Diversity and physicochemical repertoire analyses covered 10 to 11 donors pooled from two independent experiments. For the TRBV-TRBJ cluster analysis, the naive subsets came from 5 donors, while the memory cells came from 3 donors. The full study reports these points: TRB CDR3s from CXCR3-positive naive cells showed higher hydrophobicity (lower Kidera factor 4), lower energy, and higher strength and volume indices than CXCR3-negative naive cells. Surface CD5, linked to self-reactivity in mice, was comparable between naive subsets; TCR interaction strength was therefore also inferred from TRB CDR3 physicochemical properties. Both naive subsets had comparably high repertoire diversity, while memory CD8+ T cells had much lower repertoire diversity. Because CXCR3 expression was partially decreased after cryopreservation, freshly isolated PBMCs were used for most assays. TRBV-TRBJ usage was similar between naive CXCR3-negative and CXCR3-positive cells from the same donor, while memory cells showed distinct patterns.

Instrument used: NextSeq 550. The Human TCR Profiling Kit (MiLaboratory) was used to prepare UMI-labeled 5' RACE TRB cDNA libraries. The full amount of extracted RNA was used for cDNA synthesis, and the full amount of resulting cDNA was used for PCR amplification. Libraries were prepared in parallel with an identical number of PCR cycles. Concerning the study's data processing: With a requirement of at least two reads per UMI, MIGEC and MiXCR extracted about 50,000 +/- 10,000 unique UMI-labeled TRB cDNA molecules per library. On average, each library contained approximately 40,000 +/- 10,000 functional in-frame TRB CDR3 nucleotide clonotypes without stop codons. Diversity metrics, including normalized Shannon-Wiener and Chao1, were computed in VDJtools after downsampling to 5000 UMI-labeled TRB molecules per sample. For the central five CDR3 residues, VDJtools calculated physicochemical properties weighted by clonotype size, namely interaction energy, strength, volume and Kidera factor 4. Reads reprocessed by TCRdb are summarized as one entry per CDR3 protein sequence, and DNA is absent. The V and J calls and clone size are TCRdb's, not the authors'. The table held for this sample gives 120,000 to 150,000 distinct CDR3 sequences. About 0.28% of the sample goes to the ten largest clones.

Each CD8+ T cell subset was flow-sorted in triplicate, and around 300,000 cells per subset were placed directly into RLT lysis buffer. To exclude memory contaminants, naive CD8+ T cells were stringently defined as CD45RO-CCR7+CD27+CD95-. Using standard density gradient centrifugation, peripheral blood mononuclear cells were isolated from buffy coats. Naive CXCR3-negative and CXCR3-positive CD8+ T cells were flow-sorted on a FACSAria III. Total RNA was extracted from sorted cells with an RNeasy Mini Kit. The CDR3, from cysteine to phenylalanine, totals 11 residues. No nucleotide data were recorded. Concerning this clonotype itself: There is no known antigen for this receptor.

This TCR was recovered from a human donor in good health. Some clones in this sample may be carry-over from other donors' samples. The V gene is TRBV12-3 or TRBV12-4 and the J gene is TRBJ2-3. What was sequenced was naive CXCR3+ CD8+ T cells from blood. Per the publication, the cell subset or site label means: CD45RO-CCR7+CD27+CD95- naive CD8+ T cells expressing CXCR3 (TNR3+). The CDR3 reads as follows: CASSLGDTQYF.